This T cell receptor (beta chain) was sequenced during a study of shared clonotypes between healthy human individuals. Whole-study context: Per-donor plates numbered three CD4 naive, three CD4 memory, two CD8 naive and one CD8 memory. Study-level results: A limitation of the genetic and exposure-history diversity represented arose from few donors. Naive CD4 clonotypes were shared across a few donors at roughly 5%.

With respect to this clone: Its target is not known.

Sequenced by immunoSEQ multiplex PCR; TCRdb stores in-frame clones only, minus some. The table lists about 2 million clones, over 85% of them singletons. Only CD45RO-negative cells positively selected for CCR7 counted as naive CD8 cells, so terminally differentiated effector memory CD45RA+ cells were excluded. The CDR3 consists of 16 residues. The germline V gene has CDR1 SGDLS and CDR2 YYNGEE. The V gene lost 3 bases and the J gene lost 6 bases, with 18 bases spanning the gap. This sequence joins TRBV9 and TRBJ2-2; D may be TRBD1 or TRBD2 (5 bases each). The sequenced sample was naive CD8+ T cells sorted from blood. The sequence derives from a man aged 18 to 29 in good health. CDR3 DNA: TGTGCCAGCAGCGCCAGAGGGGCGCTGATCGCCGGGGAGCTGTTTTTT. Amino acids: CASSARGALIAGELFF.